The next 31 T cell receptor beta chains were all read from a single sample in a study of shared clonotypes between healthy human individuals. Sequencing used immunoSEQ multiplex PCR; TCRdb keeps in-frame clones, though not all of them. The sample lists roughly 2,000,000 clones; approximately 94% were seen once. CD45RO-negative, CCR7-positively selected cells formed the naive CD8 fraction, excluding terminally differentiated effector memory CD45RA+ cells. The sequenced material came from naive CD8+ T cells sorted from blood. The source is a man younger than 35 in good health.

This rearrangement joins TRBV7-9 to TRBJ2-7, with D perhaps TRBD1 (5 bases). CDR3 length: 16 residues. Germline V CDR1 and CDR2: SEHNR, FQNEAQ (reference sequence). V lost 0 bases and J lost 0, with 12 bases in between. The chain's CDR3 is CASSLASQGHSYEQYF. The CDR3 DNA reads as TGTGCCAGCAGCTTAGCTAGCCAGGGTCACTCCTACGAGCAGTACTTC.

In the case of this clone: The same CDR3 also results from other DNA sequences found in this sample. The rearrangement uses TRBV7-9 and TRBJ2-7; D is uncertain. Looked up from germline, CDR1 is SEHNR and CDR2 is FQNEAQ (reference sequence). This CDR3 has 11 amino acids. Deletions cut 6 bases from V and 2 bases from J, with 5 bases between. The chain's CDR3 is CASSNTYEQYF. CDR3 DNA: TGTGCCAGCAGTAACACCTACGAGCAGTACTTC.

The chain is built from TRBV27 and TRBJ1-5; D gene unclear. Germline V gene data show CDR1 as MNHEY and CDR2 as SMNVEV (reference sequence). Between the trimmed V and J ends, which lost 3 bases and 7 bases, there was a span of 10 bases. The CDR3 totals 13 residues. The DNA for the CDR3 is TGTGCCAGCAGTTTGGGTACAGCACAGCCCCAGCATTTT. Translated, it gives CASSLGTAQPQHF.

The sample holds one count of this clone. The chain combines TRBV7-9 with TRBJ2-5; D possibly corresponds to TRBD1 (6 bases). V gave up 3 bases and J gave up 5 bases, with 16 bases separating them. The CDR3 spans 15 residues. The V gene's germline CDR1 is SEHNR and CDR2 FQNEAQ (reference sequence). The CDR3 region is CASSLPRGYEETQYF. CDR3 bases: TGTGCCAGCAGCTTGCCCAGGGGATATGAGGAGACCCAGTACTTC.

The chain has TRBV4-1 and TRBJ2-5; 10 nucleotides line up with TRBD1. Germline values: CDR1 MGHRA, CDR2 YSYEKL. This CDR3 is built from 17 residues. The V and J ends lost 2 bases and 5 bases, in that order; junction bases with no gene match: 11. The chain's CDR3 is CASSQPSGTGAGETQYF. DNA of the CDR3: TGCGCCAGCAGCCAACCTTCCGGGACAGGGGCGGGCGAGACCCAGTACTTC.

This clone was observed once. Other DNA sequences in the same sample also yield this CDR3. The chain combines TRBV28 with TRBJ2-7; D might be TRBD2 (6 bases). Germline V gives CDR1 MDHEN, CDR2 SYDVKM. The CDR3 has 14 amino acids. The V end was cut by 5 bases, the J end by 3 bases, with 14 bases between. CDR3 in amino acids: CASSPVGGGYEQYF. The CDR3 region has the DNA TGTGCCAGCAGTCCGGTGGGGGGAGGCTACGAGCAGTACTTC.

This rearrangement joins TRBV28 to TRBJ2-1; tentatively, D is TRBD1 or TRBD2 (7 bases each). The CDR3 runs 15 residues. Trimming stripped 5 bases from V and 8 bases from J, with 19 bases between. Germline CDR1 reads MDHEN; CDR2 reads SYDVKM. CDR3 DNA: TGTGCCAGCAGTCCCCCAGGGGGGGTAGAAGATGAGCAGTTCTTC. This gives the protein CASSPPGGVEDEQFF.

The V and J genes are TRBV6-1 and TRBJ2-7, with 13 bases that match TRBD2. This CDR3 is built from 15 residues. Germline CDR1 MNHNS, CDR2 SASEGT. V trimming: 7 bases; J trimming: 3 bases; junction bases outside the gene matches: 6. This chain's CDR3 is CASTGLAGVFYEQYF. CDR3 bases: TGTGCCAGCACAGGACTAGCGGGAGTCTTCTACGAGCAGTACTTC.

The chain links TRBV4-1 to TRBJ2-7; D gene ambiguous. Looked up from germline, CDR1 is MGHRA and CDR2 is YSYEKL. This CDR3 is built from 13 residues. Trimming took 0 bases from V and 2 from J, leaving 5 bases between them. CDR3 sequence reads: CASSQDFAYEQYF. CDR3 nucleotide sequence: TGCGCCAGCAGCCAAGATTTCGCCTACGAGCAGTACTTC.

The V call is TRBV29-1, the J call TRBJ2-7; 7 bases agree with TRBD1. The CDR3 sequence is 16 residues long. CDR1 SQVTM and CDR2 ANQGSEA come from the germline V gene. V shed 0 bases and J 1 base; nucleotides not matched to a gene: 9. In DNA, the CDR3 is TGCAGCGTTGAAGATCCTTCAGGGACAGAGTCCTACGAGCAGTACTTC. It codes for CSVEDPSGTESYEQYF.

The chain is built from TRBV6-1 and TRBJ2-3, with 9 bases identical to TRBD2. Germline assignment: CDR1 MNHNS and CDR2 SASEGT. There are 18 residues in the CDR3. V lost 3 bases, J lost 2 bases, and 12 bases stayed unmatched. The CDR3 protein is CASSERREGPSITDTQYF. CDR3 coding DNA: TGTGCCAGCAGTGAGAGGCGGGAGGGCCCTTCGATCACAGATACGCAGTATTTT.

This clone has a single count. Sequence at one end of the junction differs from germline and may be a read error. This sample includes further DNA sequences coding for the same CDR3. The rearrangement links TRBV7-9 to TRBJ2-1; D is perhaps TRBD2 (5 bases). This CDR3 contains 11 residues. CDR1 is SEHNR and CDR2 is FQNEAQ in the germline V gene (reference sequence). The CDR3 reads CASSLAVEQFF. DNA for the CDR3: TGTGCCAGCAGCCTAGCAGTTGAGCAGTTCTTC.

The chain recombines TRBV13 with TRBJ2-1, with TRBD2 matching 7 bases. V lost 8 bases, J lost 1 base, and 8 bases stayed unmatched. From germline, CDR1 is PRHDT and CDR2 FYEKMQ (reference sequence). The length of the CDR3 is 15 residues. The chain's CDR3 is CASQLLAESYNEQFF. CDR3 coding DNA: TGTGCCAGCCAACTCCTAGCGGAGTCCTACAATGAGCAGTTCTTC.

Points on this clone: Additional DNA sequences in this sample encode the identical CDR3. The CDR3 loop is CASSVTSYNEQFF. The CDR3 nucleotides are TGTGCCAGCAGCGTGACTTCCTACAATGAGCAGTTCTTC. This chain uses TRBV9 with TRBJ2-1; D is unclear. The CDR3 length is 13 residues. The V and J ends lost 2 bases and 1 base respectively, with 4 bases between them. Germline CDR1 reads SGDLS; CDR2 reads YYNGEE.

This rearrangement joins TRBV28 to TRBJ1-5; TRBD1 is a possible D gene (5 bases). The CDR3 has 13 residues. Trimming took 3 bases from V and 5 from J, leaving 8 bases between them. CDR1 and CDR2 (germline): MDHEN, SYDVKM. CDR3 protein: CASSFGGYQPQHF. DNA of the CDR3: TGTGCCAGCAGTTTTGGGGGTTATCAGCCCCAGCATTTT.

This rearrangement joins TRBV7-8 to TRBJ1-5; D might be TRBD1 (6 bases). Trimming took off 5 bases at V and 2 bases at J, with 16 bases between the two ends. The CDR3 length is 16 residues. Germline V gene data show CDR1 as SGHVS and CDR2 as FQNEAQ. Written as DNA, the CDR3 is TGTGCCAGCAGCCCGAGGGGGGGGCTGGGCAATCAGCCCCAGCATTTT. This codes for CASSPRGGLGNQPQHF. The variable domain in full, with the rest retrieved from reference TRBV7-8 and TRBJ1-5, is GAGVSQSPRYKVAKRGQDVALRCDPISGHVSLFWYQQALGQGPEFLTYFQNEAQLDKSGLPSDRFFAERPEGSVSTLKIQRTQQEDSAVYLCASSPRGGLGNQPQHFGDGTRLSIL.

This rearrangement joins TRBV9 to TRBJ2-1; 8 nucleotides agree with TRBD1. The J segment lost 9 bases and the V segment lost 5 bases, leaving 7 bases of the junction unmatched. Germline CDR1 and CDR2: SGDLS and YYNGEE. This CDR3 is 13 amino acids long. The CDR3 region has the DNA TGTGCCAGCAGTCAGGGGGCCGGGAGTGAGCAGTTCTTC. As protein: CASSQGAGSEQFF.

The chain recombines TRBV7-2 with TRBJ2-1; possibly TRBD1 for D (6 bases). Germline V CDR1 and CDR2: SGHTA, FQGNSA. CDR3 length: 12 amino acids. The V and J ends lost 0 bases and 12 bases respectively, with 9 bases between them. The CDR3 DNA follows: TGTGCCAGCAGCTTAGCCGGGACAAGGCAGTTCTTC. This encodes CASSLAGTRQFF.

The CDR3 loop is CASTLIGTSGSFNEQFF. CDR3 nucleotide sequence: TGTGCCAGCACCCTAATCGGAACTAGCGGGAGTTTCAATGAGCAGTTCTTC. This rearrangement joins TRBV27 to TRBJ2-1, with TRBD2 matching over 11 bases. The CDR3 length is 17 residues. CDR1 and CDR2 from the germline V gene are MNHEY and SMNVEV (reference sequence). V lost 7 bases, J lost 6 bases, and 14 bases stayed unmatched.

V is TRBV7-2 and J is TRBJ2-1; D is ambiguous. CDR3 length: 15 residues. CDR1 and CDR2 (germline): SGHTA, FQGNSA. V was clipped by 2 bases and J by 0 bases, with 8 bases between them. This CDR3 is CASSLSIGSYNEQFF. The CDR3 DNA sequence: TGTGCCAGCAGCTTATCTATAGGCTCCTACAATGAGCAGTTCTTC.

Concerning this clone itself: Other DNA sequences of this sample code for an identical CDR3. The rearrangement links TRBV10-2 to TRBJ2-1; D remains ambiguous. This CDR3 has 11 amino acids. CDR1 and CDR2 from the germline V gene are WSHSY and SAAADI. V was trimmed by 5 bases and J by 6 bases, leaving 5 bases between them. CDR3 residues: CASSPGNEQFF. The CDR3 nucleotides read TGCGCCAGCAGTCCAGGCAATGAGCAGTTCTTC.

A single count supports this clone. The genes are TRBV5-6 and TRBJ1-1; 8 bases align to TRBD1. CDR1 is SGHDT, CDR2 YYEEEE, per germline. Trimming cost V 0 bases and J 6 bases; bases outside gene matches: 10. The CDR3 is made up of 16 amino acids. CDR3 residues: CASSLVVTGVGAEAFF. The CDR3 bases are TGTGCCAGCAGCTTGGTGGTGACAGGGGTTGGAGCTGAAGCTTTCTTT.

The V call is TRBV4-3, the J call TRBJ1-2; tentatively, D is TRBD1 (6 bases). CDR3 length: 15 amino acids. The germline V and J ends were trimmed by 0 bases and 5 bases, with 13 bases remaining between them. Germline assignment: CDR1 LGHNA and CDR2 YSLEER. CDR3 residues: CASSQDYAGEYGYTF. The CDR3 DNA sequence: TGCGCCAGCAGCCAAGATTATGCAGGGGAATATGGCTACACCTTC.

The V gene is TRBV9, the J gene TRBJ2-3, with D perhaps TRBD2 (6 bases). Germline V gives CDR1 SGDLS, CDR2 YYNGEE. V was pared by 2 bases and J by 0 bases, with 22 bases between. The CDR3 length is 19 residues. The CDR3 spells CASSVTGTLRTSSTDTQYF. CDR3 in DNA: TGTGCCAGCAGCGTCACCGGGACTCTTAGGACTTCAAGCACAGATACGCAGTATTTT.

Turning to this clone: Additional DNA sequences in this sample encode the identical CDR3. The rearrangement joins TRBV5-6 to TRBJ1-6; D is uncertain. CDR3 length equals 12 residues. Germline lookup yields CDR1 SGHDT and CDR2 YYEEEE. Trimming took off 5 bases at V and 9 bases at J, with 9 bases between the two ends. The CDR3, as DNA: TGTGCCAGCAGTTCCGGAGGTTCACCCCTCCACTTT. Translation: CASSSGGSPLHF.

The chain combines TRBV7-2 with TRBJ1-1; 10 nucleotides line up with TRBD1. This CDR3 is 16 amino acids long. CDR1 is SGHTA, CDR2 FQGNSA, per germline. V was clipped by 2 bases and J by 6 bases; unmatched bases: 9. In DNA, the CDR3 is TGTGCCAGCAGCTTACTTAGACAGGGGGCTTTAGCTGAAGCTTTCTTT. It specifies CASSLLRQGALAEAFF.

Comment on this clone: The same CDR3 can be traced to other DNA sequences in this sample. The gene calls are TRBV4-1 and TRBJ1-1, with unresolved D. CDR1 and CDR2 from the germline V gene are MGHRA and YSYEKL. This CDR3 is 14 amino acids long. V lost 3 bases and J 2 bases, leaving 10 bases between the germline ends. CDR3 sequence (DNA): TGCGCCAGCAGCCACGCGGGCTCCAACACTGAAGCTTTCTTT. Protein product: CASSHAGSNTEAFF.

CDR3 sequence: CASSIDRDQPQHF. The CDR3 region has the DNA TGTGCCAGCAGTATAGACAGGGATCAGCCCCAGCATTTT. The rearrangement joins TRBV27 to TRBJ1-5; 7 bases map to TRBD1. J was trimmed by 5 bases and V by 5 bases; bases with no gene match: 3. CDR1 MNHEY and CDR2 SMNVEV come from the germline V gene (reference sequence). This CDR3 region has 13 residues.

Points on this clone: Other DNA variants within this sample encode the same CDR3. The chain is built from TRBV13 and TRBJ2-3; D gene unclear. V lost 2 bases and J lost 1, with 4 bases in between. The CDR3 has 13 residues. Germline-derived CDR1 and CDR2 are PRHDT and FYEKMQ (reference sequence). CDR3 amino acids: CASSLSGTDTQYF. In nucleotides, the CDR3 is TGTGCCAGCAGCTTATCCGGCACAGATACGCAGTATTTT.

V and J are TRBV27 and TRBJ2-7; TRBD1 might be the D (9 bases). This CDR3 has 16 amino acids. V lost 3 bases and J 3 bases, leaving 18 bases between the germline ends. Germline loops: CDR1 MNHEY, CDR2 SMNVEV (reference sequence). The CDR3 region has the DNA TGTGCCAGCAGTTTTTCGGGAGGGACAGGGAGCTACGAGCAGTACTTC. It codes for CASSFSGGTGSYEQYF.

This clone has only one observation. For the CDR3, the DNA is TGTGCCAGCAGCGAGGGGGCGCGGGAGCAGTACTTC. The encoded protein is CASSEGAREQYF. The chain links TRBV13 to TRBJ2-7, with 7 positions matching TRBD1. CDR1 and CDR2 from the germline V gene are PRHDT and FYEKMQ (reference sequence). V was clipped by 5 bases and J by 7 bases; unmatched bases: 5. The CDR3 runs 12 residues. The full variable domain, with the rest looked up from reference TRBV13 and TRBJ2-7, is AAGVIQSPRHLIKEKRETATLKCYPIPRHDTVYWYQQGPGQDPQFLISFYEKMQSDKGSIPDRFSAQQFSDYHSELNMSSLELGDSALYFCASSEGAREQYFGPGTRLTVT.